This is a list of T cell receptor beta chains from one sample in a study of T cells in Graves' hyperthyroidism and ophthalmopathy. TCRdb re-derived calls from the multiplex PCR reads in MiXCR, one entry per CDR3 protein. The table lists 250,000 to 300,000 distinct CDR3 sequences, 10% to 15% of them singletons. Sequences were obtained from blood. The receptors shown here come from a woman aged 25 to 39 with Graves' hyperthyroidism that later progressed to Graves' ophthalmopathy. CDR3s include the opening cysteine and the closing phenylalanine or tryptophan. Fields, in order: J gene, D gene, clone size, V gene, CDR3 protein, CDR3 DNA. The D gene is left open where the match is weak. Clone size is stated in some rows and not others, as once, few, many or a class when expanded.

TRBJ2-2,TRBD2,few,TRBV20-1,CSASLEGGPSGELFF,TGCAGTGCTAGTCTTGAGGGAGGGCCGTCAGGGGAGCTGTTTTTT
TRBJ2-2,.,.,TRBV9,CASNLAPGTGELFF,TGTGCCAGCAACCTAGCGCCGGGCACCGGGGAGCTGTTTTTT
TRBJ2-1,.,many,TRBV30,CAWNADISYNEQFF,TGTGCCTGGAATGCTGACATCTCCTACAATGAGCAGTTCTTC
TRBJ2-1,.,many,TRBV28,CASSPSMGFWTEQFF,TGTGCCAGCAGTCCGTCTATGGGGTTCTGGACTGAGCAGTTCTTC
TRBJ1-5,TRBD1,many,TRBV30,CAWDMGQGNQPQHF,TGTGCCTGGGATATGGGACAGGGAAATCAGCCCCAGCATTTT
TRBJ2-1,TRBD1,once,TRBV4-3,CASSQDFTTGAFF,TGCGCCAGCAGCCAAGATTTTACCACAGGGGCGTTCTTC
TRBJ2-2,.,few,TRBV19,CASTSVGELFF,TGTGCCAGTACATCTGTCGGGGAGCTGTTTTTT
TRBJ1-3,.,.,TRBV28,CPSRGPGGNTIYF,TGTCCCAGCAGGGGCCCCGGAGGAAACACCATATATTTT
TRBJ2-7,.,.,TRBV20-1,CSASSASSPTRSRDYEQYF,TGCAGTGCTAGTAGTGCCAGCAGTCCGACCCGTTCGCGGGACTACGAGCAGTACTTC
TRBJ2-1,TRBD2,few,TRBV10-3,CAIETSGRGEQFF,TGTGCCATCGAGACTAGCGGGAGAGGTGAGCAGTTCTTC
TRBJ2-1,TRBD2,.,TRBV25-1,CASRLAGDYNERFF,TGTGCCAGCCGATTAGCGGGAGACTACAATGAGCGGTTCTTC
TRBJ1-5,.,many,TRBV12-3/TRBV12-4,CASSRDTLKPQHF,TGTGCCAGCAGTCGGGACACCCTAAAGCCCCAGCATTTT
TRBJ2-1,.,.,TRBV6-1,CASSPTRSEQFF,TGTGCCAGCAGTCCCACCAGGAGTGAGCAGTTCTTC
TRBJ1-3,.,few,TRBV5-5,CASSLEIGPGSGNTIYF,TGTGCCAGCAGCTTGGAAATAGGCCCGGGCTCTGGAAACACCATATATTTT
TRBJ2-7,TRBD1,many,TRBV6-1,CASSTADRGSEQYF,TGTGCCAGCAGTACCGCGGACAGGGGTTCCGAGCAGTACTTC
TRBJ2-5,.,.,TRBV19,CASSSVVGEVETQYF,TGTGCCAGTAGTTCGGTAGTCGGGGAGGTGGAGACCCAGTACTTC
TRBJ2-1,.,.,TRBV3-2,CASSQPRLAGGAYNEQFF,TGTGCCAGCAGCCAACCCAGACTAGCGGGAGGGGCCTACAATGAGCAGTTCTTC
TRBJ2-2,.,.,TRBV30,CAWTIRGIGELFF,TGTGCCTGGACCATAAGAGGGATCGGGGAGCTGTTTTTT
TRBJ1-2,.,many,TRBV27,CASSLTGRGIYGYTF,TGTGCCAGCAGCCTTACCGGACGGGGGATCTATGGCTACACCTTC
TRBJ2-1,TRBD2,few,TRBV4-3,CASSQEFSGSNEQFF,TGCGCCAGCAGCCAAGAGTTTAGCGGGAGCAATGAGCAGTTCTTC
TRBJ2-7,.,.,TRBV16,CASSQYKGREQYF,TGTGCCAGCAGCCAATATAAGGGAAGGGAGCAGTACTTC
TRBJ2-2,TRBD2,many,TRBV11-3,CASSLVPAGAANTGELFF,TGTGCCAGCAGCTTAGTCCCAGCGGGAGCTGCGAACACCGGGGAGCTGTTTTTT
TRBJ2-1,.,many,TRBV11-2,CASSLDRSSEFF,TGTGCCAGCAGCTTAGATCGGAGTAGCGAGTTCTTC
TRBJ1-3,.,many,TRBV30,CAWSASSGNTIYF,TGTGCCTGGAGCGCTAGCTCTGGAAACACCATATATTTT
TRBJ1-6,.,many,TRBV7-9,CASSLQGFTNSPLHF,TGTGCCAGCAGCTTGCAGGGGTTTACGAACTCACCCCTCCACTTT
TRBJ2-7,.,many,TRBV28,CASSGSLYPNYEQYF,TGTGCCAGCAGCGGCTCCCTTTACCCCAACTACGAGCAGTACTTC
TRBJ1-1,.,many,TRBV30,CACDASEAFF,TGTGCCTGTGACGCTTCCGAAGCTTTCTTT
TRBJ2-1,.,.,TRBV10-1,CAGIRQDRSYNEQFF,TGCGCCGGTATCAGACAGGACCGCTCCTACAATGAGCAGTTCTTC
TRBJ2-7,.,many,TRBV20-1,CSARAAGDFSYEQYF,TGCAGTGCTAGAGCCGCAGGGGACTTCTCCTACGAGCAGTACTTC
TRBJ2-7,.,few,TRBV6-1,CASSRQNLAYERYF,TGTGCCAGCAGTCGACAGAACCTAGCGTACGAGCGGTACTTC
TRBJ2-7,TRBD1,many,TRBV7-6,CASSMDRSYEQYF,TGTGCCAGCAGCATGGACAGGTCCTACGAGCAGTACTTC
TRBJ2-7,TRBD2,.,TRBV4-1,CASSQVGLAGDYEQYF,TGCGCCAGCAGCCAAGTGGGACTAGCGGGGGACTACGAGCAGTACTTC
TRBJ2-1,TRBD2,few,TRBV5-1,CASSPAGREVNEQFF,TGCGCCAGCAGCCCTGCCGGGAGGGAGGTCAATGAGCAGTTCTTC
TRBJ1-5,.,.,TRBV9,CASSVAAESQPQHF,TGTGCCAGCAGCGTAGCGGCGGAATCTCAGCCCCAGCATTTT
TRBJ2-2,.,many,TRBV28,CASSRDGELFF,TGTGCCAGCAGTAGGGACGGGGAGCTGTTTTTT
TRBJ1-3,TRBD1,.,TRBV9,CASSVQGGGNTIYF,TGTGCCAGCAGCGTTCAGGGGGGAGGAAACACCATATATTTT
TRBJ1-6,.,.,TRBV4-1,CASRAGGAALYNSPLHF,TGCGCCAGCAGGGCCGGGGGGGCCGCGCTCTATAATTCACCCCTCCACTTT
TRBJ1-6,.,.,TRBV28,CASSPREEAPNSPLHF,TGTGCCAGCAGCCCAAGAGAGGAGGCCCCTAATTCACCCCTCCACTTT
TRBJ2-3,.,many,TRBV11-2,CASSLDPSTDTQYF,TGTGCCAGCAGCTTAGATCCCAGCACAGATACGCAGTATTTT
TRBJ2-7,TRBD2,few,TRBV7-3,CASSLTSAPPNEQYF,TGTGCCAGCAGCCTGACTAGCGCGCCCCCCAACGAGCAGTACTTC
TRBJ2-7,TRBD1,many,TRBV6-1,CASSPGTGGPYEQYF,TGTGCCAGCAGCCCCGGGACAGGGGGCCCCTACGAGCAGTACTTC
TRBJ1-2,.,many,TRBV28,CASGSAGYTF,TGTGCCAGCGGCTCGGCAGGCTACACCTTC
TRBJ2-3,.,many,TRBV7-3,CASSWTFTDTQYF,TGTGCCAGCAGCTGGACCTTCACAGATACGCAGTATTTT
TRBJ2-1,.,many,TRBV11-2,CASSLELKVNEQFF,TGTGCCAGCAGCTTAGAATTAAAGGTTAATGAGCAGTTCTTC
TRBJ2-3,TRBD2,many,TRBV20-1,CSAREREGQADTQYF,TGCAGTGCTAGGGAGCGGGAGGGCCAGGCAGATACGCAGTATTTT
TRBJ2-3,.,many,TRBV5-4,CASSRGWGHGTDTQYF,TGTGCCAGCAGTCGGGGGTGGGGACACGGCACAGATACGCAGTATTTT
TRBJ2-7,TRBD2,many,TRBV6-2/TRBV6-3,CASSAYGGLAGTYEQYF,TGTGCCAGCAGTGCCTACGGGGGACTAGCGGGGACCTACGAGCAGTACTTC
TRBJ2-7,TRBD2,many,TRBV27,CASRGLAGNSYEQYF,TGTGCCAGCAGAGGGCTAGCGGGAAACTCCTACGAGCAGTACTTC
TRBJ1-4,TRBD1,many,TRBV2,CASSGVTGEKLFF,TGTGCCAGCAGTGGGGTGACAGGGGAAAAACTGTTTTTT
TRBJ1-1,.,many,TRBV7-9,CASSPVTVNTEAFF,TGTGCCAGCAGCCCGGTTACAGTGAACACTGAAGCTTTCTTT
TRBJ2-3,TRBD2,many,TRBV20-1,CSARTTELSGRAPDTQYF,TGCAGTGCTAGAACGACCGAGTTAAGCGGGAGGGCCCCAGATACGCAGTATTTT
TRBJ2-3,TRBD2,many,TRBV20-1,CSARISGSADTQYF,TGCAGTGCTAGGATTAGCGGGAGCGCAGATACGCAGTATTTT
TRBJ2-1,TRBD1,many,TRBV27,CTCRRDRASYNEQFF,TGTACCTGTAGAAGGGACAGGGCTTCCTACAATGAGCAGTTCTTC
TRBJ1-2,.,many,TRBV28,CASSSHITGPRYGYTF,TGTGCCAGCAGTTCCCACATCACAGGTCCTCGCTATGGCTACACCTTC
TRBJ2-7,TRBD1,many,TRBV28,CASSRRQGVLSYEQYF,TGTGCCAGCAGCCGAAGACAGGGGGTGCTCTCCTACGAGCAGTACTTC
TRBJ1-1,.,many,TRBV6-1,CASSPGMNTEAFF,TGTGCCAGCTCACCCGGCATGAACACTGAAGCTTTCTTT
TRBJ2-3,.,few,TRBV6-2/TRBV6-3,CASRTEIKDTQYF,TGTGCCAGCAGGACCGAGATTAAGGATACGCAGTATTTT